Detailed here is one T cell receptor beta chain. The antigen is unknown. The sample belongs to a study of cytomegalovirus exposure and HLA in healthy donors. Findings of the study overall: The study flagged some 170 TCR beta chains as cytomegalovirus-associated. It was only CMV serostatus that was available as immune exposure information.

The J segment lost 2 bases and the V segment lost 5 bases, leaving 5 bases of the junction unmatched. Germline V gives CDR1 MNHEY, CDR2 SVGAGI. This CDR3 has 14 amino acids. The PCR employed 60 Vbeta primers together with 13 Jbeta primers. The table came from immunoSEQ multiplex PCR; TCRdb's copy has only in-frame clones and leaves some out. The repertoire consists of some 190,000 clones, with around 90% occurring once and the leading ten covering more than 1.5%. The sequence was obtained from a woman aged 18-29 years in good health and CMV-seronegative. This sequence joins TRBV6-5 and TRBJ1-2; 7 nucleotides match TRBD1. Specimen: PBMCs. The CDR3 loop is CASSRDRDNYGYTF. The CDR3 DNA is TGTGCCAGCAGTCGAGACAGGGACAACTATGGCTACACCTTC.